The clone carrying this T cell receptor beta chain was counted only a few times. Its cognate antigen is unknown. The data are from a study of memory CD4+ T cells and cytomegalovirus serostatus. Study-wide findings and caveats: About two fifths of the roughly 150 known CMV-associated TCRbeta sequences appeared in CD4+ memory. The CMV-associated TCR signature appears largely within the CD4+ memory repertoire.

Germline V lookup: CDR1 SGHKS, CDR2 YYEKEE (reference sequence). The V segment lost 4 bases and the J segment 7 bases; nucleotides outside the gene matches: 10. The CDR3 contains 14 residues. The authors' processing: Out-of-frame sequences were removed, leaving a few million distinct TCRbeta sequences. Profiled with immunoSEQ multiplex PCR; TCRdb holds only in-frame clones, not every one. That table gives V, J and clone size, and the DNA gave D and trimming. The data contain about 31,000 clones, 65% to 80% of them singletons. The sort gate was single viable CD3+CD4+CD8-CD45RO+ cells for memory CD4+ T cells.

This sequence was found in an adult in good health and CMV-seronegative. Some clones in this sample may be carry-over from other donors' samples. Sequenced sample: memory CD4+ T cells from blood. The rearrangement uses TRBV5-5 and TRBJ1-1; TRBD1 aligns across 7 bases. CDR3 sequence: CASSQISQGGEAFF. The CDR3 nucleotides read TGTGCCAGCAGCCAAATATCCCAGGGGGGTGAAGCTTTCTTT.